This T cell receptor (beta chain) came from a study of cytomegalovirus exposure and HLA in healthy donors (dated by TCRdb to the late 2010s). For context, the study as a whole: According to an earlier analysis of 550 to 750 of the donors, 200 million or so T cells yielded 117 million unique TCR beta sequences and more than 250 Gb of sequence data. Approximately 310 gigabases of sequencing data and approximately 85 million unique TCR sequences were included in an early release covering 550 to 650 HLA-typed donors. Of the 300 to 450 genotyped donors, 75% to 85% were placed in the genetic ancestry cluster associated with self-reported Caucasian donors. The aim of the study was to test whether cataloging public T cell receptors could identify signatures of past pathogen exposure. The study profiled the T cell repertoires of 500 to 800 subjects by immunosequencing and related them to cytomegalovirus serostatus. Besides the first cohort of approximately 670 subjects, a separate validation cohort made up of 90 to 150 different subjects was used. To predict cytomegalovirus infection status, the study brought together high-throughput TCR immunosequencing, statistical association of individual TCRs with disease status, and machine learning. To study patterns of TCR occurrence, a later analysis re-analyzed previously published TCR beta repertoires from 666 donors and added high-resolution HLA genotyping. The later analysis used no new phenotypic data to find candidate immune exposures, relying instead on TCR beta sequences and their occurrence across donors. An earlier analysis of around 640 of the donors used high-throughput TCR beta sequencing to judge whether each TCR beta V gene segment behaved as functional or pseudogenic. Donor age, sex, ethnicity and CMV serostatus were compiled together with the repertoire data. A later genetic analysis used genome-wide SNP genotypes for about 65% of the 666 donors, treating that subset as a discovery cohort. Every discovery cohort repertoire had been produced on one sequencing platform. HLA typing included class I and class II loci at four-digit resolution. Typing coverage varied by locus: 629-630 donors for A, B, C, DRB1 and DQB1; approximately 500 for DQA1; more than 600 for DPA1; roughly 470 for DPB1. Because of strong linkage in the cohort, roughly five DR-DQ haplotypes were treated as single units for association and clustering. Among some 400 genotyped donors of the cohort, an average of around 220,000 unique TCR beta nucleotide sequences was sequenced per donor, of which 15% to 20% were non-productive.

The CDR3 runs 14 residues from the cysteine to the phenylalanine. The read is trimmed to its CDR3 DNA, 42 bases read in frame from base 1. Trimming at the junction amounts to 5 bases on V and 3 bases on J, and the germline ends lie 12 bases apart. Based on the germline V gene, the CDR1 and CDR2 sequences are SGHDT and YYEEEE. Broad study findings and their caveats: Several of the top co-occurrence clusters appeared to be linked to parvovirus B19, influenza, CMV and Epstein-Barr virus, according to a later analysis. Because the 87-base-pair reads could not distinguish some IMGT-functional V segments, including TRBV6-2 and TRBV6-3, those segments were excluded. At a false discovery rate of 0.05, a later analysis linked roughly 17,000 TCR beta sequences to specific HLA alleles. Correlated functional status among segregating V segments might reflect linkage disequilibrium, but an unknown experimental factor could not be ruled out. A later analysis found that most CMV-associated TCR beta chains appeared HLA-restricted, with HLA associations seemingly driven largely by CMV exposure. In a later genetic analysis, fewer N-insertions in productive TCRs were reported among donors in an Asian-associated ancestry cluster than the roughly 700-donor mean. Cytomegalovirus status was reported to be diagnosed by the classifier with high specificity and sensitivity in both the original and validation cohorts. A later analysis found that TCR association rates varied across HLA loci, with DRB1 alleles showing the most associated TCRs and HLA-C alleles the fewest. An association between a missense DCLRE1C variant and V-gene and J-gene trimming of TCR beta chains was found in a later genetic analysis and replicated in an independent cohort. Assigning TCR associations to individual alleles was difficult when HLA alleles, especially DR and DQ, strongly co-occurred. Because HLA typing was missing for some donors at each locus, association tests included only the typed subset. The only immune exposure information available for the cohort was CMV serostatus. A group of highly shared sequence variants was considered likely to be a technical artifact of the sequencing pipeline. In vitro tests confirmed that a few of the cytomegalovirus-associated TCR beta chains recognize cytomegalovirus antigens. Across donors, most TCR sequences were observed very rarely, whereas some public TCRs were present in many individuals. The study listed 150 to 200 TCR beta chains as associated with cytomegalovirus. The presence/absence analyses assumed that sequencing depth was roughly uniform across donors, and that assumption may not be true. A further reported finding was that TCR beta sequences accurately predicted the HLA-A and HLA-B alleles for most subjects in the first cohort. The earlier analysis of almost 600 of the donors excluded some 16 rarely observed V segments, including chromosome 9 orphons, because counts were too low. Only TCR beta chains were sequenced in this cohort, and the absence of alpha or paired-chain data limited detectable features. An earlier analysis of approximately 590 of the donors showed that most TCR beta V segments appeared in productive rearrangements either about 87% or about 30% of the time, which broadly matched IMGT annotations. According to the authors, the approach could potentially be generalized to other disease states and immunological phenotypes. In a later analysis, HLA-associated TCR beta chains showed more clonal expansion and lower generation probabilities than non-associated chains that were equally common.

The cohort consisted of 600 to 700 healthy bone marrow donors. At the time of sampling, all cohort members were nominally healthy, though unrecorded immune exposures were likely present. The donor was CMV seropositive and was included in the group of 250 to 350 seropositive cohort members. Each donor provided a peripheral blood sample, and peripheral blood mononuclear cells were used for TCR beta sequencing. The Qiagen DNeasy Blood Extraction Kit was used to extract genomic DNA from the blood cell samples. Concerning this clone itself: Its target antigen remains unknown. Per-base quality was not reported, and no clone a single base away is much larger than it.

The library was made by the immunoSEQ multiplex PCR assay. For the multiplex PCR, a mixture combining 60 forward primers for TCR Vbeta segments and 13 reverse primers for TCR Jbeta segments was used. Amplification of the CDR3 region of rearranged TCR beta genes was performed with a multiplex PCR assay on genomic DNA. The amplified TCR beta libraries were sequenced on the Illumina HiSeq System as 87-base-pair reads. The paper's data handling went like this. A later analysis tallied roughly 80 million unique TCR beta chains across the roughly 610 repertoires, and approximately 9.9 million of those chains were shared by two or more donors. To remove PCR and sequencing errors, raw reads were error-corrected and collapsed into unique sequences using a nearest-neighbor algorithm that merged closely related sequences. CDR3 sequences were aligned to IMGT reference sequences to assign V, D and J gene segments. For a sequence to be retained, a match of at least six nucleotides to both a V gene segment and a J gene segment was required. A rearrangement was called productive if the CDR3 had no stop codons and remained in frame with V and J, and every other rearrangement was called non-productive. Following IMGT convention, CDR3 was defined as the stretch from the second conserved V-encoded cysteine to the conserved J-encoded phenylalanine. Sequences without an unambiguous match to a single V gene segment were excluded from the earlier analysis of approximately 560 of the donors. An earlier analysis of a few hundred of the donors classified V segments as functional when productive rearrangements were above 56.7% and as segregating when the standard deviation between donors was above 5%. A statistical classification framework was developed to diagnose cytomegalovirus status using the catalog of TCR beta chain sequences. In a later analysis, V and J genes were assigned by comparing TCR nucleotide sequences against IMGT/GENE-DB human TR gene sequences. The TCRdist pipeline was used in a later analysis to assign CDR3 sequences and most-parsimonious VDJ recombination scenarios. In a later analysis, every TCR beta chain was defined by the combination of its CDR3 amino acid sequence and its V-gene family, and reads without a unique V-gene family were dropped. As a way to deal with suspected cross-contamination and a sequencing artifact, a later analysis dropped 592 nucleotide sequences that were highly shared and had low generation probability. A later analysis calculated a clonal expansion index for each public chain from normalized within-repertoire ranks of inferred template counts. A later analysis computed generation probabilities with a VDJ recombination model fitted to out-of-frame rearrangements, and checked the results against IGoR. In a later analysis, TCR-TCR, TCR-HLA and TCR-CMV co-occurrence was scored with hypergeometric tests, and a repertoire-size bias correction was applied to TCR pairs. False discovery rates were estimated in a later analysis by permuting HLA or CMV assignments 20 times. In a later analysis, co-occurring TCRs were grouped with DBSCAN, and TCRdist sequence similarity was added when clustering was performed within HLA-allele-positive subsets. For co-occurrence clustering, repertoires with fewer than 30,000 or more than 120,000 public chains were excluded, along with four or five repertoires with anomalous nucleotide sharing. TCRdb took this table from immuneACCESS and kept in-frame rearrangements with V and J called. Such tables lack part of the clones; where checked against another copy, unresolved V genes explain under half of the gap, and the rest is unexplained. That table supplies the V and J calls and clone size; D and trimming were determined from the DNA. Present in this sample are some 170,000 clones, about 81% of which were seen just once. Of the sample, approximately 0.87% falls within the top ten clones.

The sequenced material came from PBMCs. The sequence was obtained from a girl aged 2-10 years in good health and CMV-seropositive. The chain uses TRBV5-6 and TRBJ1-5, with TRBD1 perhaps the D gene, on 5 matching bases. The CDR3 reads as follows: CASSLREYNQPQHF. The DNA sequence is given as TGTGCCAGCAGTCTCAGGGAATACAATCAGCCCCAGCATTTT.